Listed below are T cell receptor beta chains from one sample, sequenced in a study of cytomegalovirus exposure and HLA in healthy donors. Using immunoSEQ multiplex PCR, the repertoire was profiled, and TCRdb retains in-frame clones only, with some absent. The table lists 150,000 to 200,000 clones, approximately 80% of them singletons. The sample taken for sequencing was PBMCs. These receptors were collected from a woman between 25 and 40 years old in good health and CMV-seronegative. Both conserved end residues are part of each CDR3. A D gene is named only where the DNA matches it firmly. Expanded clones are given a class, and other clones once, few, many or no size at all.

clone_size: few; d_call: TRBD1; j_call: TRBJ1-1; v_call: TRBV18; cdr3_nt: TGTGCCAGCTCACCAAGACAGGGTAACACTGAAGCTTTCTTT; cdr3_aa: CASSPRQGNTEAFF
clone_size: .; d_call: TRBD1; j_call: TRBJ2-7; v_call: TRBV11-2; cdr3_nt: TGTGCCAGCAGCTGGACGGACAGGGGATACGAGCAGTACTTC; cdr3_aa: CASSWTDRGYEQYF
clone_size: .; d_call: .; j_call: TRBJ1-1; v_call: TRBV25-1; cdr3_nt: TGTGCCAGCAGCCGAATTGGACACAACACTGAAGCTTTCTTT; cdr3_aa: CASSRIGHNTEAFF
clone_size: once; d_call: .; j_call: TRBJ2-1; v_call: TRBV5-1; cdr3_nt: TGCGCCAGCAGCCCCGGTGGGGGACTTACCAATGAGCAGTTCTTC; cdr3_aa: CASSPGGGLTNEQFF
clone_size: .; d_call: .; j_call: TRBJ2-7; v_call: TRBV18; cdr3_nt: TGTGCCAGCTCAGTCAGGCACGGCTCCTACGAGCAGTACTTC; cdr3_aa: CASSVRHGSYEQYF
clone_size: .; d_call: TRBD2; j_call: TRBJ2-5; v_call: TRBV4-2; cdr3_nt: TGTGCCAGCAGCCAAGGTCGTCCTTTAACGGGAGGCCAAGAGACCCAGTACTTC; cdr3_aa: CASSQGRPLTGGQETQYF
clone_size: .; d_call: .; j_call: TRBJ2-3; v_call: TRBV19; cdr3_nt: TGTGCCAGTAGTATTACAGGTCCGGCAGATACGCAGTATTTT; cdr3_aa: CASSITGPADTQYF
clone_size: few; d_call: TRBD1; j_call: TRBJ1-2; v_call: TRBV19; cdr3_nt: TGTGCCAGTAGTATTGGGGACAGGGGGGCCTATGGCTACACCTTC; cdr3_aa: CASSIGDRGAYGYTF
clone_size: few; d_call: TRBD1; j_call: TRBJ1-4; v_call: TRBV5-4; cdr3_nt: TGTGCCAGCAGCTGGGGACAGGGTGGGATTGAAAAACTGTTTTTT; cdr3_aa: CASSWGQGGIEKLFF
clone_size: .; d_call: TRBD2; j_call: TRBJ2-7; v_call: TRBV5-6; cdr3_nt: TGTGCCAGCAGCCAGCTCGGCAGCGGGGGGATCTACGAGCAGTACTTC; cdr3_aa: CASSQLGSGGIYEQYF
clone_size: .; d_call: TRBD2; j_call: TRBJ2-1; v_call: TRBV6-5; cdr3_nt: TGTGCCAGCAGTTTTCCCGGGACTAGGAATGAGCAGTTCTTC; cdr3_aa: CASSFPGTRNEQFF
clone_size: .; d_call: TRBD1; j_call: TRBJ1-2; v_call: TRBV9; cdr3_nt: TGTGCCAGCAGCCCCGGGACAGACTATGGCTACACCTTC; cdr3_aa: CASSPGTDYGYTF
clone_size: .; d_call: .; j_call: TRBJ2-3; v_call: TRBV6-5; cdr3_nt: TGTGCCAGCAGTTCCTTAACTAGTACGTCGACAGATACGCAGTATTTT; cdr3_aa: CASSSLTSTSTDTQYF
clone_size: once; d_call: TRBD2; j_call: TRBJ2-3; v_call: TRBV7-3; cdr3_nt: TGTGCCACAGCGGCGGGAGCTAGCACAGATACGCAGTATTTT; cdr3_aa: CATAAGASTDTQYF
clone_size: once; d_call: .; j_call: TRBJ2-1; v_call: TRBV28; cdr3_nt: TGTGCCAGCAGTTTTGGGTTCGCGGGTTCAAATGAGCAGTTCTTC; cdr3_aa: CASSFGFAGSNEQFF
clone_size: few; d_call: .; j_call: TRBJ1-4; v_call: TRBV28; cdr3_nt: TGTGCCAGCACCCGTGAGGTGCCGAATGAAAAACTGTTTTTT; cdr3_aa: CASTREVPNEKLFF
clone_size: .; d_call: .; j_call: TRBJ1-6; v_call: TRBV10-1; cdr3_nt: TGCGCCAGCAGTGACCAAGGCCTAGGCTCCTATAATTCACCCCTCCACTTT; cdr3_aa: CASSDQGLGSYNSPLHF
clone_size: .; d_call: .; j_call: TRBJ2-7; v_call: TRBV4-2; cdr3_nt: TGTGCCAGCAGCCAACCTAACAGCTACGAGCAGTACTTC; cdr3_aa: CASSQPNSYEQYF
clone_size: .; d_call: TRBD1; j_call: TRBJ2-1; v_call: TRBV7-9; cdr3_nt: TGTGCCAGCAGCCCCAGGGGGAGTCGCCAGTACAATGAGCAGTTCTTC; cdr3_aa: CASSPRGSRQYNEQFF
clone_size: .; d_call: TRBD2; j_call: TRBJ2-5; v_call: TRBV9; cdr3_nt: TGTGCCAGCAGCGCCGGGACTAGCGGGAGCCTGGGGACCCAGTACTTC; cdr3_aa: CASSAGTSGSLGTQYF
clone_size: once; d_call: .; j_call: TRBJ2-5; v_call: TRBV18; cdr3_nt: TGTGCCAGCTCATCACAAGAGACCCAGTACTTC; cdr3_aa: CASSSQETQYF
clone_size: .; d_call: TRBD2; j_call: TRBJ2-7; v_call: TRBV11-1; cdr3_nt: TGTGCCAGCAGCTTCACTAGCGGGTTGTCCTACGAGCAGTACTTC; cdr3_aa: CASSFTSGLSYEQYF
clone_size: .; d_call: .; j_call: TRBJ2-7; v_call: TRBV7-9; cdr3_nt: TGTGCCAGCAGCTTAGCACAGGGCTACGAGCAGTACTTC; cdr3_aa: CASSLAQGYEQYF
clone_size: .; d_call: .; j_call: TRBJ1-2; v_call: TRBV20-1; cdr3_nt: TGCAGTGCTTTACAGGGATCTGGCTACACCTTC; cdr3_aa: CSALQGSGYTF